This T cell receptor beta chain derives from a study of T cell changes during pregnancy in multiple sclerosis (dated by TCRdb to between 2018 and 2021). Broadly, across the study: Changes in the T cell repertoire over the course of pregnancy were examined in this study in women with multiple sclerosis.

Remarks on this clone: Its antigen is still unknown. No quality values exist for individual bases; no much larger clone is one base distant.

The library was obtained by the immunoSEQ multiplex PCR assay. Entries here come from immuneACCESS through TCRdb and include only in-frame sequences with V and J called. Some clones fail to appear in such tables; in the studies checked, an unresolved V gene covers under half of the shortfall, and the cause of the remainder is unknown. This sample holds about 92,000 clones; about 92% were observed only once. Roughly 1.4% of the sample is taken by the ten largest. This clonotype originated in a female donor with multiple sclerosis, enrolled in a pregnancy study. Sequencing used peripheral blood, obtained in the first trimester of pregnancy.

The CDR3 protein sequence reads: CASGLWLRQGGNQPQHF. Read as DNA, the sequence is TGTGCTAGTGGTTTGTGGTTGAGACAGGGGGGCAATCAGCCCCAGCATTTT. The rearrangement combines TRBV12-5 with TRBJ1-5, with TRBD1 identical over 9 junction bases. Unmatched junction bases come to 7, with V trimmed by 2 bases and J by 2 bases. CDR1 and CDR2, looked up from the germline V gene, are LGHNT and FRNRAP. The CDR3 runs 17 amino acids, cysteine and phenylalanine included. Only the CDR3 portion is preserved as DNA: 51 bases, with reading frame beginning at the first base.